The 8 T cell receptor beta chains listed next were all sequenced from one sample in a study of T cell changes during pregnancy in multiple sclerosis. TCRdb keeps only in-frame clones here, not all; method: immunoSEQ multiplex PCR. The sample records under 75,000 clones, 80% to 95% being singletons. This sample comprised CD4+ T cells from peripheral blood mononuclear cells, obtained after pregnancy. All receptors come from a female donor with multiple sclerosis, enrolled in a pregnancy study.

The rearrangement links TRBV2 to TRBJ1-2, with a weak D call TRBD1 (6 bases). The CDR3 runs 15 residues. Germline V gene data show CDR1 as SNHLY and CDR2 as FYNNEI. Trimming took 5 bases from V and 8 from J, leaving 21 bases between them. The CDR3 reads CASSQTGTPLGGYTF. DNA for the CDR3: TGTGCCAGCAGTCAAACAGGGACCCCCCTGGGGGGCTACACCTTC. Full variable domain (remainder filled in from reference TRBV2 and TRBJ1-2): EPEVTQTPSHQVTQMGQEVILRCVPISNHLYFYWYRQILGQKVEFLVSFYNNEISEKSEIFDDQFSVERPDGSNFTLKIRSTKLEDSAMYFCASSQTGTPLGGYTFGSGTRLTVV.

The chain recombines TRBV7-3 with TRBJ2-2; D possibly corresponds to TRBD2 (5 bases). CDR1 is SGHTA and CDR2 is FQGTGA in the germline V gene. The V end lost 2 bases, the J end lost 0 bases, and 13 bases lay between the germline ends. The CDR3 sequence is 17 residues long. CDR3 sequence (DNA): TGTGCCAGCAGCTTATACCGGGGATCATCGAACACCGGGGAGCTGTTTTTT. It encodes CASSLYRGSSNTGELFF. Combining the CDR3 with reference TRBV7-3 and TRBJ2-2 gives the whole variable domain GAGVSQTPSNKVTEKGKYVELRCDPISGHTALYWYRQSLGQGPEFLIYFQGTGAADDSGLPNDRFFAVRPEGSVSTLKIQRTERGDSAVYLCASSLYRGSSNTGELFFGEGSRLTVL.

The chain combines TRBV29-1 with TRBJ2-1, with TRBD2 identical over 7 bases. This CDR3 has 16 amino acids. The germline gives CDR1 SQVTM, CDR2 ANQGSEA. Trimming took 0 bases from V and 7 from J; bases not matched to a gene: 12. CDR3 nucleotide sequence: TGCAGCGTTGAAGATCCTCATAGCGGGTGGTTAAATGAGCAGTTCTTC. Translated: CSVEDPHSGWLNEQFF.

This chain links TRBV19 with TRBJ1-1, with D perhaps matching TRBD1 (6 bases). The germline V gene has CDR1 LNHDA and CDR2 SQIVND (reference sequence). CDR3 size: 17 residues. V lost 2 bases to trimming and J lost 4 bases, with 20 bases between them. The chain's CDR3 is CASSIRGTSLRGTEAFF. The CDR3 DNA reads TGTGCCAGTAGTATAAGAGGGACATCCCTCAGGGGCACTGAAGCTTTCTTT.

This chain connects TRBV6-5 to TRBJ1-2; a weak D match, TRBD1 (6 bases). Germline V gene data show CDR1 as MNHEY and CDR2 as SVGAGI. The CDR3 contains 13 residues. The germline V and J ends were trimmed by 7 bases and 7 bases, with 16 bases remaining between them. The CDR3 nucleotides are TGTGCCAGCATTAAACCAGGGGAAGGTGGCTACACCTTC. This sequence encodes CASIKPGEGGYTF.

The chain links TRBV5-1 to TRBJ2-7, with 9 bases matching TRBD2. CDR3 length: 16 amino acids. Germline CDR1 SGHRS, CDR2 YFSETQ. Losses at the gene ends were 0 bases for V and 7 bases for J; bases not matched to a gene: 11. This CDR3 is CASSLAWAGGPREQYF. CDR3 in DNA: TGCGCCAGCAGCTTGGCCTGGGCGGGAGGGCCCCGGGAGCAGTACTTC.

The V gene is TRBV7-8, the J gene TRBJ1-1; TRBD1 is a possible D gene (6 bases). Germline V lookup: CDR1 SGHVS, CDR2 FQNEAQ. The CDR3 runs 16 residues. The V gene lost 5 bases and the J gene lost 5 bases, with 21 bases spanning the gap. CDR3 bases: TGTGCCAGCAGCCCGTATCGGTTCGGGGGGCAGACTGAAGCTTTCTTT. Translation gives CASSPYRFGGQTEAFF.

This chain joins TRBV7-9 and TRBJ2-7, with 7 nucleotides matching TRBD2. The germline CDR1 and CDR2 sequences are SEHNR and FQNEAQ (reference sequence). Unmatched junction bases numbered 6, after V lost 1 base and J lost 3 bases. CDR3 length: 15 amino acids. Here the CDR3 reads CASSLGSGNNYEQYF. Written as DNA, the CDR3 is TGTGCCAGCAGCTTAGGGAGCGGGAACAACTACGAGCAGTACTTC. The full variable domain, in which reference TRBV7-9 and TRBJ2-7 provide the parts outside the CDR3, is DTGVSQNPRHKITKRGQNVTFRCDPISEHNRLYWYRQTLGQGPEFLTYFQNEAQLEKSRLLSDRFSAERPKGSFSTLEIQRTEQGDSAMYLCASSLGSGNNYEQYFGPGTRLTVT.